These 19 T cell receptor beta chains came from one sample sequenced in a study of blood T cell repertoires in COVID-19. The data were produced by immunoSEQ multiplex PCR, yet TCRdb's version contains in-frame clones alone and is incomplete. Among some 190,000 clones listed, more than 70% were seen once. The source material was peripheral blood. The receptors were sampled from a man aged 18 to 30 with active or convalescent COVID-19.

In this sample, this clone turned up a few times. This chain's CDR3 is CASSEMAGGRGATF. CDR3 DNA sequence: TGTGCCAGCAGTGAAATGGCGGGTGGCAGGGGGGCCACCTTC. The rearrangement joins TRBV6-1 to TRBJ1-2; TRBD1 matches 7 bases. The J segment lost 13 bases and the V segment lost 2 bases, leaving 13 bases of the junction unmatched. The CDR3 sequence is 14 residues long. Germline CDR1 and CDR2: MNHNS and SASEGT.

J is TRBJ2-2 and V is TRBV19; D may be TRBD1 (5 bases). The CDR3 contains 12 residues. Germline loops: CDR1 LNHDA, CDR2 SQIVND (reference sequence). Between the trimmed V and J ends, which lost 5 bases and 7 bases, there was a span of 8 bases. CDR3: CASSLQGGELFF. The CDR3 DNA follows: TGTGCCAGTAGTCTCCAGGGCGGGGAGCTGTTTTTT. The full variable domain, its missing parts supplied by reference TRBV19 and TRBJ2-2, is DGGITQSPKYLFRKEGQNVTLSCEQNLNHDAMYWYRQDPGQGLRLIYYSQIVNDFQKGDIAEGYSVSREKKESFPLTVTSAQKNPTAFYLCASSLQGGELFFGEGSRLTVL.

J is TRBJ2-2 and V is TRBV2; the match to TRBD1 covers 8 bases. Looked up from germline, CDR1 is SNHLY and CDR2 is FYNNEI. V shed 5 bases and J 6 bases; nucleotides not matched to a gene: 2. This CDR3 has 13 amino acids. In nucleotides, the CDR3 is TGTGCCAGCAGTCTGACAGGGGCCGGGGAGCTGTTTTTT. This codes for CASSLTGAGELFF.

The V gene is TRBV6-1, the J gene TRBJ1-5; TRBD1 matches at 8 bases. In germline, CDR1 is MNHNS, CDR2 SASEGT. The CDR3 spans 18 residues. Losses at the gene ends were 3 bases for V and 1 base for J; bases not matched to a gene: 11. This CDR3 reads CASSDGPGGAGSNQPQHF. CDR3 DNA sequence: TGTGCCAGCAGTGACGGGCCAGGGGGCGCGGGGAGCAATCAGCCCCAGCATTTT.

The rearrangement uses TRBV19 and TRBJ2-2; D unresolved. V was pared by 5 bases and J by 6 bases, with 7 bases between. CDR1 and CDR2 (germline): LNHDA, SQIVND (reference sequence). This CDR3 has 12 amino acids. This CDR3 is CASSYFPGELFF. DNA for the CDR3: TGTGCCAGTAGTTATTTCCCCGGGGAGCTGTTTTTT.

J is TRBJ1-2 and V is TRBV24-1; 8 bases align to TRBD1. V was pared by 2 bases and J by 7 bases, with 8 bases of the junction left unmatched. In germline, CDR1 is KGHDR, CDR2 SFDVKD. This CDR3 has 15 residues. The DNA for the CDR3 is TGTGCCACCAGTGATTCCCTCCGACAGGGGACTGGCTACACCTTC. Encoded protein: CATSDSLRQGTGYTF.

V and J are TRBV6-5 and TRBJ2-3, with D possibly being TRBD1 (6 bases). Germline-derived CDR1 and CDR2 are MNHEY and SVGAGI. V was trimmed by 2 bases and J by 3 bases, leaving 15 bases between them. The CDR3 loop spans 16 amino acids. CDR3 coding DNA: TGTGCCAGCAGTTACCACGCCAGGGGCGAGACAGATACGCAGTATTTT. Amino acid sequence: CASSYHARGETDTQYF.

This chain links TRBV27 with TRBJ2-1, with D perhaps TRBD2 (6 bases). Germline-derived CDR1 and CDR2 are MNHEY and SMNVEV (reference sequence). This CDR3 has 19 residues. V was clipped by 3 bases and J by 0 bases, with 21 bases between them. CDR3: CASSLTGLSRLYSYNEQFF. The CDR3, as DNA: TGTGCCAGCAGTTTGACGGGACTGTCGCGACTGTACTCCTACAATGAGCAGTTCTTC.

This chain joins TRBV19 and TRBJ1-5; 7 nucleotides line up with TRBD1. The V gene's germline CDR1 is LNHDA and CDR2 SQIVND (reference sequence). With V trimmed by 10 bases and J by 0 bases, 15 bases remained unmatched. The CDR3 totals 17 residues. The CDR3 nucleotides are TGTGCCACCTCATACGGGACAGCGCTCATTAGCAATCAGCCCCAGCATTTT. Its protein product is CATSYGTALISNQPQHF. The full variable domain, completed using reference TRBV19 and TRBJ1-5, is DGGITQSPKYLFRKEGQNVTLSCEQNLNHDAMYWYRQDPGQGLRLIYYSQIVNDFQKGDIAEGYSVSREKKESFPLTVTSAQKNPTAFYLCATSYGTALISNQPQHFGDGTRLSIL.

The chain is built from TRBV7-2 and TRBJ2-3, with D uncertain. Trimming took 3 bases from V and 4 from J, leaving 5 bases between them. Germline V gene data show CDR1 as SGHTA and CDR2 as FQGNSA. This CDR3 has 12 amino acids. The CDR3 region has the DNA TGTGCCAGCAGCTTTCATCCAGATACGCAGTATTTT. This gives the protein CASSFHPDTQYF.

In this sample, this clone turned up a few times. This sequence joins TRBV7-8 and TRBJ1-3; no reliable D call. Germline values: CDR1 SGHVS, CDR2 FQNEAQ. The length of the CDR3 is 15 residues. With 0 bases removed from V and 0 bases from J, the gap between germline ends came to 6 bases. CDR3 coding DNA: TGTGCCAGCAGCTTAGCGACAACCTCTGGAAACACCATATATTTT. Its translation: CASSLATTSGNTIYF. Supplemented by reference TRBV7-8 and TRBJ1-3, the full variable domain reads GAGVSQSPRYKVAKRGQDVALRCDPISGHVSLFWYQQALGQGPEFLTYFQNEAQLDKSGLPSDRFFAERPEGSVSTLKIQRTQQEDSAVYLCASSLATTSGNTIYFGEGSWLTVV.

The CDR3 is CASSATGTYGYTF. The CDR3, as DNA: TGTGCCAGCAGCGCGACAGGGACCTATGGCTACACCTTC. The J gene is TRBJ1-2, the V gene TRBV6-5; TRBD1 aligns across 7 bases. V gave up 6 bases and J gave up 4 bases; unmatched junction bases: 5. Germline CDR1 reads MNHEY; CDR2 reads SVGAGI. This CDR3 comprises 13 residues.

The chain employs TRBV5-1 and TRBJ2-5; D gene uncertain. Between the trimmed V and J ends, which lost 0 bases and 5 bases, there was a span of 5 bases. Per germline, CDR1 SGHRS and CDR2 YFSETQ. This CDR3 has 12 amino acids. This CDR3 reads CASSLVVETQYF. Here the CDR3 DNA reads TGCGCCAGCAGCTTGGTCGTTGAGACCCAGTACTTC.

The chain joins TRBV5-1 to TRBJ1-2; perhaps TRBD1 as D (6 bases). The CDR3 spans 15 residues. Germline V gives CDR1 SGHRS, CDR2 YFSETQ. V was shortened by 0 bases and J by 7 bases, with 16 bases between the two germline ends. The CDR3 sequence is CASSLATSGGAGYTF. The CDR3 nucleotides read TGCGCCAGCAGCTTGGCTACCTCGGGGGGGGCTGGCTACACCTTC.

The DNA of the CDR3 is TGTGCCAGAAGCTTGGTACCGACTAGCGGGGGGAGGTTAGGCACCGGGGAGCTGTTTTTT. This codes for CARSLVPTSGGRLGTGELFF. This chain connects TRBV5-3 to TRBJ2-2, with TRBD2 identical over 13 bases. TRBV5-3 carries the ORF label, with uncertain function. J was trimmed by 4 bases and V by 0 bases; bases with no gene match: 12. The CDR3 length is 20 residues.

CDR3 in DNA: TGTGCCAGCAGTTACTCCTCCGGGGTACTATACAATGAGCAGTTCTTC. Encoded protein: CASSYSSGVLYNEQFF. This chain links TRBV6-2 or TRBV6-3 with TRBJ2-1; D is possibly TRBD2 (5 bases). Germline V gene data show CDR1 as MNHEY and CDR2 as SVGEGT. Trimming stripped 0 bases from V and 4 bases from J, with 13 bases between. This CDR3 has 16 residues.

The CDR3 bases are TGTGCCAGCAGTCGCGACAGGGACACTGAAGCTTTCTTT. Translated, it gives CASSRDRDTEAFF. The rearrangement links TRBV12-3 or TRBV12-4 to TRBJ1-1, with 7 bases fitting TRBD1. This CDR3 contains 13 residues. V lost 5 bases and J lost 3; bases outside the gene matches: 3.

The gene calls are TRBV7-2 and TRBJ2-2; 8 bases line up with TRBD2. CDR1 and CDR2 from the germline V gene are SGHTA and FQGNSA. There are 16 residues in the CDR3. After removal of 1 base from V and 7 bases from J, the junction contained 8 bases not matched to a gene. CDR3 coding DNA: TGTGCCAGCAGCTTAGGAGAGCGGGGGTTGATCGGGGAGCTGTTTTTT. Translation: CASSLGERGLIGELFF.

The chain uses TRBV6-1 and TRBJ2-1; no clear D gene. The CDR3 runs 11 residues. CDR1 and CDR2 (germline): MNHNS, SASEGT. V lost 10 bases and J 12 bases, leaving 16 bases between the germline ends. The CDR3 nucleotides are TGTGCCACCGAATCCTCCAACTCGCAGTTCTTC. Protein product: CATESSNSQFF.